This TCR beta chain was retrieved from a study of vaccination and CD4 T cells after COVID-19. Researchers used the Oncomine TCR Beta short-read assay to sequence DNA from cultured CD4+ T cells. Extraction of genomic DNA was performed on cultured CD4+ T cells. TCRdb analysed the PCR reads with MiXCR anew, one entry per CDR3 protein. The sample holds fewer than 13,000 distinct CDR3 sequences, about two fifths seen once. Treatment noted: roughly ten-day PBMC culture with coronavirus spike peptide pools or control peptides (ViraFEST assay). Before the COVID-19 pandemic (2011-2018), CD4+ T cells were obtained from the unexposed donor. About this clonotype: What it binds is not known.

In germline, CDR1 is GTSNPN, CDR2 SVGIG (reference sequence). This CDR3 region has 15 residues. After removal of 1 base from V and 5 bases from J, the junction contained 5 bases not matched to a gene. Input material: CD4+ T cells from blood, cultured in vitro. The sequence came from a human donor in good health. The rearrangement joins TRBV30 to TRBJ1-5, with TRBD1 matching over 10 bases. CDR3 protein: CAWSGAGTGDQPQHF. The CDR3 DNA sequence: TGTGCCTGGAGTGGGGCCGGGACAGGGGATCAGCCCCAGCATTTT.